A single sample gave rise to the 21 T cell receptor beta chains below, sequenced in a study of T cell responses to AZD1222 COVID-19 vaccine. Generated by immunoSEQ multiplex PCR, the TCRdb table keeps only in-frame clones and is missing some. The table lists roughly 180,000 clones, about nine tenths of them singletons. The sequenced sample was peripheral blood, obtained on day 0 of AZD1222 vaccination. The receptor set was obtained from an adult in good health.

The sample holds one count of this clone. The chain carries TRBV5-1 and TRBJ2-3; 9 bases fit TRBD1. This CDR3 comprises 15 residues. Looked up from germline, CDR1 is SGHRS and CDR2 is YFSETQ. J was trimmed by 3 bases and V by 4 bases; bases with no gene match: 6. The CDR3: CASSQGQGLTDTQYF. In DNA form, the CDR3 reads TGCGCCAGCAGCCAAGGACAGGGGCTAACAGATACGCAGTATTTT.

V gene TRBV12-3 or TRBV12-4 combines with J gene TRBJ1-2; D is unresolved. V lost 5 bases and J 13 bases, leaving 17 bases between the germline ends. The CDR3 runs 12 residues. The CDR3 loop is CASSIHPRILTF. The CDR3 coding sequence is TGTGCCAGCAGTATACACCCCCGAATCCTCACCTTC.

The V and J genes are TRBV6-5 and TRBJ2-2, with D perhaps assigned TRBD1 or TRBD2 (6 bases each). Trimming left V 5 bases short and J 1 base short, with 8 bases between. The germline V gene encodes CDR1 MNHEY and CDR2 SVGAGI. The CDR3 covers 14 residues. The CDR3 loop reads CASSKGGNTGELFF. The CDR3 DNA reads TGTGCCAGCAGTAAGGGGGGGAACACCGGGGAGCTGTTTTTT.

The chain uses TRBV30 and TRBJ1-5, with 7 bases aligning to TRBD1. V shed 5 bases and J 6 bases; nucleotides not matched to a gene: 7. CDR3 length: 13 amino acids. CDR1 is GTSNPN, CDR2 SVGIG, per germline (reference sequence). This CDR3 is CAWQQGTVQPQHF. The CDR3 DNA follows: TGTGCCTGGCAACAGGGGACGGTTCAGCCCCAGCATTTT.

CDR3 DNA sequence: TGTGCCAGCAGCACCGGGACAGGGGTAAGAACCTACGAGCAGTACTTC. Translated, it gives CASSTGTGVRTYEQYF. This rearrangement joins TRBV5-4 to TRBJ2-7, with TRBD1 identical over 10 bases. With 4 bases clipped from V and 2 bases from J, the junction kept 9 bases outside the gene matches. The CDR3 contains 16 residues. Germline CDR1 SGHNT, CDR2 YYREEE (reference sequence). Based on the CDR3 plus reference TRBV5-4 and TRBJ2-7, the full variable domain is ETGVTQSPTHLIKTRGQQVTLRCSSQSGHNTVSWYQQALGQGPQFIFQYYREEENGRGNFPPRFSGLQFPNYSSELNVNALELDDSALYLCASSTGTGVRTYEQYFGPGTRLTVT.

CDR3 sequence (DNA): TGCGCCAGCAGCAAGGCCCCGATGCCTAGCACAGATACGCAGTATTTT. Protein sequence: CASSKAPMPSTDTQYF. This chain uses TRBV5-1 with TRBJ2-3; no clear D. Germline values: CDR1 SGHRS, CDR2 YFSETQ. With 4 bases removed from V and 0 bases from J, the gap between germline ends came to 15 bases. This CDR3 has 16 residues.

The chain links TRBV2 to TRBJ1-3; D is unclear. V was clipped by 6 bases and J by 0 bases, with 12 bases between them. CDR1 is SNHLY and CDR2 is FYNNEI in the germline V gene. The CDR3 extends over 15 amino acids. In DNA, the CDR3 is TGTGCCAGCAGGACCGATGGGAGCTCTGGAAACACCATATATTTT. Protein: CASRTDGSSGNTIYF.

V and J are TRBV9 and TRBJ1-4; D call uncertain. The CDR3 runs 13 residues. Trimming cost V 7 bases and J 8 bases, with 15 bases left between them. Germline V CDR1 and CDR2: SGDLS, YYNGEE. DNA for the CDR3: TGTGCCAGCGCCCAAGTTCTTGGGGAAAAACTGTTTTTT. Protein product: CASAQVLGEKLFF.

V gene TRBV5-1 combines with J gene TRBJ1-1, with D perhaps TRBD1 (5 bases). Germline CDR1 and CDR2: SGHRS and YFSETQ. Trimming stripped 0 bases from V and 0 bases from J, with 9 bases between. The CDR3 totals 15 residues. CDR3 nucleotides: TGCGCCAGCAGCTTGGGTCAGGGCCTGAACACTGAAGCTTTCTTT. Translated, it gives CASSLGQGLNTEAFF.

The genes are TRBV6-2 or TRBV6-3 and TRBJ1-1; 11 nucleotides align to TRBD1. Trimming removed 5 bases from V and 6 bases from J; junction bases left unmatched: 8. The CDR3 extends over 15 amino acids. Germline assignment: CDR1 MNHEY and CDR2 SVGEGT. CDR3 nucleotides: TGTGCCAGCAGTCAACTCCGGGACAGGGGGTCTGAAGCTTTCTTT. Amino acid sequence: CASSQLRDRGSEAFF.

This chain's CDR3 is CASSSQGAETGELFF. CDR3 coding DNA: TGTGCCAGCAGCTCACAGGGGGCCGAGACCGGGGAGCTGTTTTTT. This rearrangement joins TRBV5-4 to TRBJ2-2, with TRBD1 identical over 9 bases. Trimming removed 3 bases from V and 5 bases from J; junction bases left unmatched: 5. This CDR3 spans 15 amino acids. Germline assignment: CDR1 SGHNT and CDR2 YYREEE (reference sequence).

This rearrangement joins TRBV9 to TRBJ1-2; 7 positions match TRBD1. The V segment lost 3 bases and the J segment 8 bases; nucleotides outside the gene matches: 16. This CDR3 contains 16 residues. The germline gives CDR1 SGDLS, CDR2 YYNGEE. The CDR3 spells CASSGSVDRAFEGYTF. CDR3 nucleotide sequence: TGTGCCAGCAGCGGGAGCGTAGACAGGGCTTTCGAGGGCTACACCTTC.

The CDR3 DNA is TGTGCCACCAGCAGAGATCCCGACTCTGGAAACACCATATATTTT. Translation: CATSRDPDSGNTIYF. The chain combines TRBV15 with TRBJ1-3; D unresolved. The CDR3 spans 15 residues. With 0 bases removed from V and 0 bases from J, the gap between germline ends came to 6 bases. Germline V gene lookup returns CDR1 LNHNV and CDR2 YYDKDF (reference sequence).

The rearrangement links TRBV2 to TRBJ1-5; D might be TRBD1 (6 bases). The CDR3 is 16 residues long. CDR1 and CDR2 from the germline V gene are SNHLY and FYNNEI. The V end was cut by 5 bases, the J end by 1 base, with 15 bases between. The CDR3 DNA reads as TGTGCCAGCAGTTTGACAGGAGCGAAGAGCAATCAGCCCCAGCATTTT. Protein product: CASSLTGAKSNQPQHF.

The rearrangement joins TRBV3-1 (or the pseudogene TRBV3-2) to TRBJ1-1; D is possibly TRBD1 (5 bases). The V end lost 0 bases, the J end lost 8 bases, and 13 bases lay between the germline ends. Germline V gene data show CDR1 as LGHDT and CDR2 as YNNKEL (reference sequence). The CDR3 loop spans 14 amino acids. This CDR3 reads CASSQDVLGGEAFF. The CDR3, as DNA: TGTGCCAGCAGCCAAGATGTGTTGGGGGGGGAAGCTTTCTTT.

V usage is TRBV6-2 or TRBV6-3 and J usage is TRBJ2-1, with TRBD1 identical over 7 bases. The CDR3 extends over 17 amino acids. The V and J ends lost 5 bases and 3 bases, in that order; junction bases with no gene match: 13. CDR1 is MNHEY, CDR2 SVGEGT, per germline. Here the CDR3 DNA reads TGTGCCAGCAGTGAGGGGGCTGACAGAGCCTACTACAATGAGCAGTTCTTC. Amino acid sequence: CASSEGADRAYYNEQFF.

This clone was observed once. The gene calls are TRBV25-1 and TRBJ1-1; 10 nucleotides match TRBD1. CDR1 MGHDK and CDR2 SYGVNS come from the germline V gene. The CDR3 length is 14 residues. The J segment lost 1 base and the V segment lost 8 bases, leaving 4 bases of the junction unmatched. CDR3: CASRTGGSNTEAFF. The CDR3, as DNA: TGTGCCAGCCGGACAGGGGGATCGAACACTGAAGCTTTCTTT.

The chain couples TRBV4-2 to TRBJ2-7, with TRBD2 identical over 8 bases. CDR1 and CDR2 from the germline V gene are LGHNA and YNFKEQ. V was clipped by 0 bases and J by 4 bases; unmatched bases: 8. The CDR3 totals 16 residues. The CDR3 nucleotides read TGTGCCAGCAGCCAAGACGATCGAGCGGGGGATTACGAGCAGTACTTC. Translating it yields CASSQDDRAGDYEQYF.

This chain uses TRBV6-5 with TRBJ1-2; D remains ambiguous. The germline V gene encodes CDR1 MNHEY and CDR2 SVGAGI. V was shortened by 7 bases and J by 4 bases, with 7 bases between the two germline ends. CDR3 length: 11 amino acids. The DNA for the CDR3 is TGTGCCAGCATGGGCGGCTATGGCTACACCTTC. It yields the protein CASMGGYGYTF.

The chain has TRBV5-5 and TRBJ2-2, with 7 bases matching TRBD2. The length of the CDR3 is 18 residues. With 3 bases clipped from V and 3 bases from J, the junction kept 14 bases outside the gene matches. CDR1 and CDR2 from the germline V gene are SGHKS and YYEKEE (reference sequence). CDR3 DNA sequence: TGTGCCAGCAGCTGGGCCCCCCCGGGCCGGGGGGACACCGGGGAGCTGTTTTTT. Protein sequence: CASSWAPPGRGDTGELFF.

The CDR3 coding sequence is TGTGCCAGCAGCCCGGGGGACCGCCCGTGGACCCAGTACTTC. Residues: CASSPGDRPWTQYF. V is TRBV7-2 and J is TRBJ2-5, with a weak D call TRBD2 (6 bases). CDR1 and CDR2 from the germline V gene are SGHTA and FQGNSA. Trimming took off 5 bases at V and 7 bases at J, with 17 bases between the two ends. The CDR3 spans 14 residues.